Included here is one TCR beta chain sequence, with context. The data were obtained in a study of blood T cell repertoires in COVID-19. Study details: The samples span acute and convalescent COVID-19 from the United States, Italy and Spain.

Clones were sequenced by immunoSEQ multiplex PCR, and TCRdb holds only the in-frame ones, with some missing. The table includes 30,000 to 45,000 clones, 70% to 90% detected once. Sequenced material: peripheral blood. The sequence derives from a man between 70 and 80 years old with active COVID-19.

The CDR3 bases are TGTGCCAGCAGCTCCCCAGAGACAGGGGGCTACAATGAGCAGTTCTTC. As protein: CASSSPETGGYNEQFF. The chain employs TRBV7-9 and TRBJ2-1; TRBD1 agrees at 9 bases. The V segment lost 4 bases and the J segment 3 bases; nucleotides outside the gene matches: 7. The CDR3 extends over 16 amino acids. Germline V gene lookup returns CDR1 SEHNR and CDR2 FQNEAQ (reference sequence).